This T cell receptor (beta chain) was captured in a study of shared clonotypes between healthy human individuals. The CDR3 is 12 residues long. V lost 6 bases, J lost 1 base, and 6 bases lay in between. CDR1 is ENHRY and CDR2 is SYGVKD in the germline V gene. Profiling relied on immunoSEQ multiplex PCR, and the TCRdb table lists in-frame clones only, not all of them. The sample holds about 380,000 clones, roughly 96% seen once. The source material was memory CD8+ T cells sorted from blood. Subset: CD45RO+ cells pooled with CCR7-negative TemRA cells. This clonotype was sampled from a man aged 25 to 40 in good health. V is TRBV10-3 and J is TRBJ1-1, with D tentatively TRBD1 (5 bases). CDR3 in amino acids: CAIRRGNTEAFF. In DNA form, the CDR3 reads TGTGCCATCAGGAGGGGGAACACTGAAGCTTTCTTT.